The 32 T cell receptor beta chains presented below share a single source sample, sequenced in a study of cytomegalovirus exposure and HLA in healthy donors. PCR involved 60 Vbeta and 13 Jbeta primers. Measured with immunoSEQ multiplex PCR; TCRdb has only the in-frame clones, and not every one. The sample carries some 120,000 clones, 60% to 75% recorded once. Specimen: PBMCs. The source of these receptors is a woman aged 50 to 65 in good health and CMV-seropositive.

This clone was seen only once. The rearrangement links TRBV7-9 to TRBJ2-5, with 11 positions matching TRBD2. The CDR3 consists of 18 residues. CDR1 and CDR2 from the germline V gene are SEHNR and FQNEAQ (reference sequence). Trimming removed 4 bases from V and 1 base from J; junction bases left unmatched: 11. The CDR3 protein is CASSSSGGNWKLQETQYF. CDR3 sequence (DNA): TGTGCCAGCAGCTCTAGCGGGGGGAATTGGAAACTCCAAGAGACCCAGTACTTC.

This clone was found a few times. The gene calls are TRBV25-1 and TRBJ1-1; a weak D match, TRBD1 (5 bases). This CDR3 is built from 17 residues. V dropped 1 base and J dropped 1 base, with 16 bases sitting between them. Per germline, CDR1 MGHDK and CDR2 SYGVNS. CDR3 DNA sequence: TGTGCCAGCAGTGAATCCCAACCGGGACTCCGGAACACTGAAGCTTTCTTT. Translated: CASSESQPGLRNTEAFF.

The chain uses TRBV18 and TRBJ2-3; TRBD2 aligns across 10 bases. V lost 4 bases to trimming and J lost 1 base; unmatched junction nucleotides: 11. Germline V gene data show CDR1 as KGHSH and CDR2 as LQKENI. The length of the CDR3 is 18 residues. The CDR3 loop reads CASSLTNSLAGGTDTQYF. As DNA, the CDR3 is TGTGCCAGCTCACTCACCAATTCGCTAGCGGGGGGCACAGATACGCAGTATTTT. Complete variable domain (other parts from reference TRBV18 and TRBJ2-3): NAGVMQNPRHLVRRRGQEARLRCSPMKGHSHVYWYRQLPEEGLKFMVYLQKENIIDESGMPKERFSAEFPKEGPSILRIQQVVRGDSAAYFCASSLTNSLAGGTDTQYFGPGTRLTVL.

V gene TRBV6-5 combines with J gene TRBJ1-1; D gene ambiguous. V dropped 0 bases and J dropped 1 base, with 6 bases sitting between them. The CDR3 runs 14 residues. CDR1 is MNHEY, CDR2 SVGAGI, per germline. Here the CDR3 reads CASSYSSENTEAFF. As DNA, the CDR3 is TGTGCCAGCAGTTACTCGTCAGAGAACACTGAAGCTTTCTTT.

This clone was observed a handful of times. This chain uses TRBV6-5 with TRBJ2-7; 7 bases align to TRBD1. The germline V gene encodes CDR1 MNHEY and CDR2 SVGAGI. J lost 3 bases, V lost 2 bases, and 7 bases had no gene match. The CDR3 extends over 15 amino acids. The CDR3 DNA sequence: TGTGCCAGCAGTTACGACGGACAGGCGAGCTACGAGCAGTACTTC. It codes for CASSYDGQASYEQYF.

The V gene is TRBV30, the J gene TRBJ1-2; D is perhaps TRBD1 (6 bases). The V end lost 1 base, the J end lost 2 bases, and 8 bases lay between the germline ends. Germline V CDR1 and CDR2: GTSNPN, SVGIG (reference sequence). CDR3 length: 13 residues. The CDR3 reads CAWSEQGNYGYTF. The CDR3 DNA reads as TGTGCCTGGAGTGAACAGGGAAACTATGGCTACACCTTC.

The chain recombines TRBV4-3 with TRBJ2-1; no clear D. The CDR3 consists of 13 residues. Germline CDR1 and CDR2: LGHNA and YSLEER. V lost 0 bases to trimming and J lost 9 bases, with 9 bases between them. CDR3 sequence reads: CASSQDSTFEQFF. As DNA, the CDR3 is TGCGCCAGCAGCCAAGATTCCACTTTTGAGCAGTTCTTC.

A few counts support this clone. The CDR3 loop is CASSRGAIRVDTGELFF. In DNA, the CDR3 is TGTGCCAGCAGCCGGGGGGCGATCCGGGTGGACACCGGGGAGCTGTTTTTT. V gene TRBV7-2 combines with J gene TRBJ2-2, with D perhaps TRBD2 (7 bases). CDR1 SGHTA and CDR2 FQGNSA come from the germline V gene. V dropped 5 bases and J dropped 3 bases, with 19 bases sitting between them. The CDR3 is made up of 17 amino acids.

The chain has TRBV7-9 and TRBJ1-5; no clear D gene. Germline V gives CDR1 SEHNR, CDR2 FQNEAQ (reference sequence). The CDR3 runs to 14 residues. V shed 5 bases and J shed 7 bases, with 15 bases lying between them. CDR3 region: CASSLMSGGQPQHF. In DNA, the CDR3 is TGTGCCAGCAGCCTGATGTCCGGAGGCCAGCCCCAGCATTTT.

This clone was detected a few times. This chain links TRBV28 with TRBJ2-1; possible D gene TRBD2, 6 bases. The V end was cut by 6 bases, the J end by 10 bases, with 22 bases between. The CDR3 sequence is 15 residues long. The germline CDR1 and CDR2 sequences are MDHEN and SYDVKM. CDR3 loop: CASRVRTTAIAEQFF. In DNA, the CDR3 is TGTGCCAGCAGAGTCCGGACTACCGCCATCGCGGAGCAGTTCTTC. Full variable domain (rest looked up from reference TRBV28 and TRBJ2-1): DVKVTQSSRYLVKRTGEKVFLECVQDMDHENMFWYRQDPGLGLRLIYFSYDVKMKEKGDIPEGYSVSREKKERFSLILESASTNQTSMYLCASRVRTTAIAEQFFGPGTRLTVL.

The rearrangement joins TRBV7-9 to TRBJ2-3; TRBD2 matches at 8 bases. The CDR3 has 16 residues. Germline CDR1 reads SEHNR; CDR2 reads FQNEAQ (reference sequence). The V segment lost 7 bases and the J segment 2 bases; nucleotides outside the gene matches: 11. In nucleotides, the CDR3 is TGTGCCAGCACCCCCTTATCGGGGGGGTTCACAGATACGCAGTATTTT. Translating gives CASTPLSGGFTDTQYF.

Worth noting for this clone: This sample includes further DNA sequences coding for the same CDR3. The chain couples TRBV6-6 to TRBJ1-6, with 9 bases matching TRBD1. The junction had 6 bases not matched to a gene; V was cut back by 5 bases and J by 10 bases. The CDR3 runs to 14 residues. Looked up from germline, CDR1 is MNHNY and CDR2 is SVGAGI (reference sequence). Here the CDR3 DNA reads TGTGCCAGCAGTCACGGACAGGGGAACTCACCCCTCCACTTT. This codes for CASSHGQGNSPLHF.

CDR3 nucleotide sequence: TGTGCCAGCTCACCGCCAACCGGGGGCAGGGAGGGCGAGCAGTACTTC. As protein: CASSPPTGGREGEQYF. V gene TRBV18 combines with J gene TRBJ2-7; D is perhaps TRBD2 (7 bases). The germline CDR1 and CDR2 sequences are KGHSH and LQKENI. The CDR3 spans 16 residues. Between the trimmed V and J ends, which lost 3 bases and 6 bases, there was a span of 21 bases.

This rearrangement joins TRBV27 to TRBJ2-7; the D is unclear. The germline gives CDR1 MNHEY, CDR2 SMNVEV (reference sequence). V lost 5 bases and J 3 bases, leaving 5 bases between the germline ends. CDR3 length: 11 residues. Here the CDR3 reads CASSTSYEQYF. CDR3 in DNA: TGTGCCAGCAGTACGAGCTACGAGCAGTACTTC.

J is TRBJ1-6 and V is TRBV7-2; TRBD1 matches at 7 bases. Germline CDR1 and CDR2: SGHTA and FQGNSA. The J segment lost 4 bases and the V segment lost 0 bases, leaving 9 bases of the junction unmatched. The CDR3 contains 18 residues. The CDR3 here is CASSLAKTGMVYNSPLHF. The CDR3 coding sequence is TGTGCCAGCAGCTTAGCTAAGACAGGGATGGTGTATAATTCACCCCTCCACTTT.

This clone was observed a single time. The chain is built from TRBV7-8 and TRBJ1-1; D gene unclear. Trimming cost V 6 bases and J 2 bases, with 4 bases left between them. Germline-derived CDR1 and CDR2 are SGHVS and FQNEAQ. This CDR3 has 11 amino acids. CDR3 sequence: CASRANTEAFF. CDR3 DNA: TGTGCCAGCAGGGCAAACACTGAAGCTTTCTTT.

With respect to this clone: The same CDR3 can be traced to other DNA sequences in this sample. The V gene is TRBV18, the J gene TRBJ1-1; D is unresolved. Trimming stripped 1 base from V and 6 bases from J, with 6 bases between. Germline V lookup: CDR1 KGHSH, CDR2 LQKENI. The CDR3 runs to 12 residues. The CDR3 protein is CASSPRESEAFF. CDR3 in DNA: TGTGCCAGCTCACCACGGGAGTCTGAAGCTTTCTTT. Combining the CDR3 with reference TRBV18 and TRBJ1-1 gives the whole variable domain NAGVMQNPRHLVRRRGQEARLRCSPMKGHSHVYWYRQLPEEGLKFMVYLQKENIIDESGMPKERFSAEFPKEGPSILRIQQVVRGDSAAYFCASSPRESEAFFGQGTRLTVV.

The chain carries TRBV4-2 and TRBJ1-6; the D is unclear. Germline CDR1 reads LGHNA; CDR2 reads YNFKEQ. The CDR3 loop spans 16 amino acids. The V and J ends lost 0 bases and 8 bases respectively, with 14 bases between them. DNA for the CDR3: TGTGCCAGCAGCCAAGATTCGGACGGGAAGCATTCACCCCTCCACTTT. This codes for CASSQDSDGKHSPLHF.

The chain combines TRBV18 with TRBJ1-6, with D perhaps matching TRBD1 (6 bases). V lost 3 bases and J 10 bases, leaving 13 bases between the germline ends. Per the germline V gene, CDR1 is KGHSH and CDR2 is LQKENI. The CDR3 consists of 14 residues. The chain's CDR3 is CASSPGGHGSPLHF. CDR3 coding DNA: TGTGCCAGCTCACCCGGGGGGCATGGGTCACCCCTCCACTTT.

The chain's CDR3 is CASSQVQWATEAFF. The CDR3 DNA follows: TGCGCCAGCAGCCAAGTTCAATGGGCCACTGAAGCTTTCTTT. V is TRBV4-1 and J is TRBJ1-1, with no clear D. The ends were cut back, 1 base at V and 4 bases at J, with 10 bases in the middle. This CDR3 region has 14 residues. Germline V gene sequence: CDR1 MGHRA, CDR2 YSYEKL.

The chain uses TRBV10-3 and TRBJ2-1, with 9 positions matching TRBD2. Per germline, CDR1 ENHRY and CDR2 SYGVKD. The CDR3 is 17 amino acids. Losses at the gene ends were 3 bases for V and 3 bases for J; bases not matched to a gene: 9. CDR3 sequence reads: CAISELLGGGDYNEQFF. CDR3 in DNA: TGTGCCATCAGTGAACTGTTGGGCGGGGGGGACTACAATGAGCAGTTCTTC.

This chain links TRBV28 with TRBJ1-2; 7 nucleotides line up with TRBD1. The CDR3 loop spans 15 amino acids. V lost 5 bases and J lost 6; bases outside the gene matches: 12. Germline V CDR1 and CDR2: MDHEN, SYDVKM. In nucleotides, the CDR3 is TGTGCCAGCAGTCTACCGTCCCGGGACAGACATGGCTACACCTTC. It is translated as CASSLPSRDRHGYTF.

The chain links TRBV27 to TRBJ1-4, with 9 positions matching TRBD1. CDR3 length: 18 residues. J gave up 0 bases and V 6 bases, and 11 bases lay outside the gene matches. Per the germline V gene, CDR1 is MNHEY and CDR2 is SMNVEV (reference sequence). CDR3 protein: CASSPGQGRKSTNEKLFF. CDR3 DNA sequence: TGTGCCAGCAGCCCAGGACAGGGGCGAAAATCAACTAATGAAAAACTGTTTTTT.

This chain links TRBV4-1 with TRBJ2-5, with unresolved D. The J call may be in error: the DNA end matches TRBJ2-7 better. The CDR3 runs 17 residues. CDR1 and CDR2 from the germline V gene are MGHRA and YSYEKL. The CDR3 sequence is CASSHVLAAATPYEQYF. The DNA of the CDR3 is TGCGCCAGCAGCCATGTCTTGGCGGCAGCTACCCCCTACGAGCAGTACTTC.

This chain links TRBV10-2 with TRBJ2-5; 9 nucleotides agree with TRBD1. The J call may be mistaken, given a closer DNA end match to TRBJ2-7. The CDR3 spans 13 residues. Germline V gene sequence: CDR1 WSHSY, CDR2 SAAADI. The CDR3 sequence: CASNRDRASEQYF. DNA for the CDR3: TGCGCCAGCAACCGGGACAGGGCTTCCGAGCAGTACTTC.

The chain is built from TRBV4-3 and TRBJ1-3; D not certain. V was trimmed by 1 base and J by 1 base, leaving 14 bases between them. The germline CDR1 and CDR2 sequences are LGHNA and YSLEER. The CDR3 consists of 17 residues. The CDR3 DNA reads as TGCGCCAGCAGCCAAGTGGGAGGCAGGTTATCTGGAAACACCATATATTTT. Translation gives CASSQVGGRLSGNTIYF.

The chain links TRBV27 to TRBJ2-1; 10 nucleotides align to TRBD1. This CDR3 has 15 residues. With V trimmed by 6 bases and J by 5 bases, 7 bases remained unmatched. Germline V lookup: CDR1 MNHEY, CDR2 SMNVEV (reference sequence). The CDR3 loop is CASSLGTGVHNEQFF. CDR3 nucleotides: TGTGCCAGCAGCCTAGGGACAGGGGTCCACAATGAGCAGTTCTTC.

This chain links TRBV7-7 with TRBJ2-1; TRBD1 agrees at 9 bases. J gave up 6 bases and V 1 base, and 4 bases lay outside the gene matches. The CDR3 spans 15 residues. Germline V lookup: CDR1 SSHAT, CDR2 FNYEAQ (reference sequence). The CDR3 loop is CASSLGTGVGNEQFF. As DNA, the CDR3 is TGTGCCAGCAGCTTAGGGACAGGGGTCGGCAATGAGCAGTTCTTC.

This chain connects TRBV5-1 to TRBJ2-3; 10 nucleotides align to TRBD2. This CDR3 has 15 amino acids. Germline CDR1 reads SGHRS; CDR2 reads YFSETQ. Unmatched junction bases numbered 2, after V lost 2 bases and J lost 2 bases. The CDR3 nucleotides are TGCGCCAGCAGCTTAGCGGGGGGGCCCACAGATACGCAGTATTTT. It yields the protein CASSLAGGPTDTQYF.

The chain has TRBV28 and TRBJ2-1; the D gene is possibly TRBD2 (6 bases). Germline lookup yields CDR1 MDHEN and CDR2 SYDVKM. The length of the CDR3 is 16 residues. The V end was cut by 4 bases, the J end by 0 bases, with 13 bases between. CDR3 DNA: TGTGCCAGCAGTTCTTTCTCCGGGAGCTCCTACAATGAGCAGTTCTTC. The encoded protein is CASSSFSGSSYNEQFF.

In this sample, this clone turned up once. The rearrangement links TRBV2 to TRBJ2-1; TRBD2 is a possible D gene (5 bases). Germline CDR1 reads SNHLY; CDR2 reads FYNNEI. CDR3 length: 14 amino acids. V gave up 3 bases and J gave up 1 base, with 7 bases separating them. The CDR3 loop is CASSDTRSYNEQFF. The CDR3 nucleotides are TGTGCCAGCAGTGATACTAGATCCTACAATGAGCAGTTCTTC. Combining the CDR3 with reference TRBV2 and TRBJ2-1 gives the whole variable domain EPEVTQTPSHQVTQMGQEVILRCVPISNHLYFYWYRQILGQKVEFLVSFYNNEISEKSEIFDDQFSVERPDGSNFTLKIRSTKLEDSAMYFCASSDTRSYNEQFFGPGTRLTVL.

The V call is TRBV7-2, the J call TRBJ2-3; maybe TRBD1 (6 bases). CDR1 is SGHTA and CDR2 is FQGNSA in the germline V gene. The CDR3 is 14 amino acids. The germline V and J ends were trimmed by 5 bases and 2 bases, with 11 bases remaining between them. In nucleotides, the CDR3 is TGTGCCAGCAGCAAGGGACACCACACAGATACGCAGTATTTT. This gives the protein CASSKGHHTDTQYF.